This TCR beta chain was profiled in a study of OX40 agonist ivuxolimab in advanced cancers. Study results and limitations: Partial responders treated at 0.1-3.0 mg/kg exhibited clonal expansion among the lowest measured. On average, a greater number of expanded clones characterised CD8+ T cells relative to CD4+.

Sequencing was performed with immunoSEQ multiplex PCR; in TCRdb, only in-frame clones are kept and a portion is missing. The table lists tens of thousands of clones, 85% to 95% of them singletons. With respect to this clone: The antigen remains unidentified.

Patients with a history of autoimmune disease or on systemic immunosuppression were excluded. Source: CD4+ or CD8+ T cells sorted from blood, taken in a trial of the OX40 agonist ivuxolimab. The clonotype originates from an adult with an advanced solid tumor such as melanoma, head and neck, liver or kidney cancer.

In DNA, the CDR3 is TGTGCCAGCTCACCACCTAGCGCGGCACCCTACGAGCAGTACTTC. It translates to CASSPPSAAPYEQYF. The chain carries TRBV18 and TRBJ2-7; D perhaps matches TRBD2 (5 bases). Germline V lookup: CDR1 KGHSH, CDR2 LQKENI. V lost 0 bases to trimming and J lost 2 bases, with 11 bases between them. CDR3 size: 15 residues.